These 18 T cell receptor beta chains were all obtained from the same sample, sequenced in a study of CD8 T cells in Susac syndrome. With random hexamers, 0.5 to 1 ug RNA was reverse transcribed. TCRdb independently ran MiXCR on the immunoSEQ multiplex PCR reads; one entry per CDR3 protein. The sample lists around 130,000 distinct CDR3 sequences, 75% to 90% occurring once. The sequencing input was CD8+ T cells from PBMCs. All receptors come from a human donor with multiple sclerosis.

The chain joins TRBV19 to TRBJ2-2, with D tentatively TRBD2 (6 bases). The germline CDR1 and CDR2 sequences are LNHDA and SQIVND (reference sequence). The length of the CDR3 is 15 residues. V lost 3 bases and J 5 bases, leaving 13 bases between the germline ends. In nucleotides, the CDR3 is TGTGCCAGTAGTATGGGACTGCTGGGTACCGGGGAGCTGTTTTTT. Its protein product is CASSMGLLGTGELFF.

V is TRBV7-9 and J is TRBJ2-1; the D is unclear. V was cut by 5 bases and J by 5 bases, with 13 bases left in between. The germline CDR1 and CDR2 sequences are SEHNR and FQNEAQ (reference sequence). CDR3 length equals 14 residues. The CDR3 protein is CASSPPPQDNEQFF. The CDR3 coding sequence is TGTGCCAGCAGCCCCCCGCCCCAGGACAATGAGCAGTTCTTC.

The rearrangement links TRBV3-1 to TRBJ1-5; no reliable D call. The CDR3 length is 14 residues. Germline V gene lookup returns CDR1 LGHDT and CDR2 YNNKEL (reference sequence). The ends were cut back, 0 bases at V and 0 bases at J, with 3 bases in the middle. CDR3 in DNA: TGTGCCAGCAGCCAAGATGGTAGCAATCAGCCCCAGCATTTT. Amino acids: CASSQDGSNQPQHF.

V is TRBV7-2 and J is TRBJ2-1; no definite D call. Trimming removed 5 bases at V and 4 bases at J, with 6 bases between. The CDR3 is 12 residues long. CDR1 SGHTA and CDR2 FQGNSA come from the germline V gene. The CDR3 here is CASSPEYNEQFF. DNA for the CDR3: TGTGCCAGCAGCCCAGAGTACAATGAGCAGTTCTTC.

Written as DNA, the CDR3 is TGTGCCAGCAGTTCCGCGGGGCCGGGCGGATTCGAACTGTTTTTT. It specifies CASSSAGPGGFELFF. V and J are TRBV6-5 and TRBJ1-4; tentatively, D is TRBD1 (5 bases). Per the germline V gene, CDR1 is MNHEY and CDR2 is SVGAGI. This CDR3 is 15 amino acids long. The V end was cut by 4 bases, the J end by 12 bases, with 21 bases between.

The chain has TRBV15 and TRBJ2-5; no reliable D call. Looked up from germline, CDR1 is LNHNV and CDR2 is YYDKDF (reference sequence). The V and J ends lost 2 bases and 2 bases respectively, with 9 bases between them. The CDR3 is made up of 14 amino acids. The CDR3 DNA sequence: TGTGCCACCAGCAGACCAAACCCTCAAGAGACCCAGTACTTC. It is translated as CATSRPNPQETQYF.

Here the CDR3 reads CASSSRQGGGGPQHF. The CDR3 coding sequence is TGTGCCAGCAGCTCCAGACAGGGTGGAGGTGGGCCCCAGCATTTT. The chain joins TRBV13 to TRBJ1-5; 7 bases line up with TRBD1. CDR1 and CDR2 from the germline V gene are PRHDT and FYEKMQ (reference sequence). Trimming at V came to 4 bases and at J to 9 bases, leaving 12 bases not matched to a gene. The CDR3 runs to 15 residues.

The V and J genes are TRBV19 and TRBJ2-6; 8 positions agree with TRBD1. V lost 4 bases, J lost 1 base, and 3 bases stayed unmatched. The CDR3 has 16 amino acids. Germline lookup yields CDR1 LNHDA and CDR2 SQIVND (reference sequence). The CDR3 nucleotides are TGTGCCAGTAGTACAGGGGGCAGGTCTGGGGCCAACGTCCTGACTTTC. The encoded protein is CASSTGGRSGANVLTF.

The chain has TRBV19 and TRBJ1-2; D remains ambiguous. The V end was cut by 8 bases, the J end by 8 bases, with 18 bases between. This CDR3 has 13 amino acids. CDR1 and CDR2 (germline): LNHDA, SQIVND (reference sequence). CDR3 loop: CASAQNIEWGYTF. The CDR3 DNA sequence: TGTGCCAGTGCCCAAAACATAGAGTGGGGCTACACCTTC.

The count of this clonotype is one. The rearrangement links TRBV14 to TRBJ1-1; D unresolved. The germline V and J ends were trimmed by 6 bases and 0 bases, with 11 bases remaining between them. The CDR3 is made up of 14 amino acids. CDR1 is SGHDN and CDR2 is FVKESK in the germline V gene. CDR3 bases: TGTGCCAGCAGATCGACCCACATGAACACTGAAGCTTTCTTT. This codes for CASRSTHMNTEAFF.

The chain carries TRBV28 and TRBJ1-6, with 10 bases lining up with TRBD1. J gave up 8 bases and V 5 bases, and 6 bases lay outside the gene matches. Germline CDR1 and CDR2: MDHEN and SYDVKM. This CDR3 has 15 residues. Here the CDR3 reads CASSTLDRGYSPLHF. CDR3 nucleotide sequence: TGTGCCAGCAGTACTCTGGACAGGGGGTATTCACCCCTCCACTTT.

This chain joins TRBV30 and TRBJ2-1; 11 bases line up with TRBD2. V lost 1 base to trimming and J lost 2 bases; unmatched junction nucleotides: 13. This CDR3 comprises 19 residues. The germline CDR1 and CDR2 sequences are GTSNPN and SVGIG (reference sequence). The CDR3 DNA reads TGTGCCTGGAGTGGTCCCGGGAAATCACTAGCGGGGGCCTACAATGAGCAGTTCTTC. The encoded protein is CAWSGPGKSLAGAYNEQFF.

The V call is TRBV4-1, the J call TRBJ2-7; D is perhaps TRBD1 (5 bases). V lost 1 base to trimming and J lost 2 bases, with 12 bases between them. CDR3 length equals 15 residues. Looked up from germline, CDR1 is MGHRA and CDR2 is YSYEKL. The CDR3 is CASSQGSYRTYEQYV. The CDR3 DNA reads TGCGCCAGCAGCCAAGGAAGTTACAGGACCTACGAGCAGTACGTC.

This clonotype was counted between two and nine times. The genes are TRBV6-5 and TRBJ1-6; D remains unclear. Germline V CDR1 and CDR2: MNHEY, SVGAGI. This CDR3 spans 13 amino acids. Trimming took 0 bases from V and 8 from J, leaving 5 bases between them. The CDR3 DNA reads TGTGCCAGCAGTTACTCGTCGGATTCACCCCTCCACTTT. Encoded protein: CASSYSSDSPLHF.

V and J are TRBV7-9 and TRBJ2-1; D possibly matches TRBD1 or TRBD2 (5 bases each). Trimming shortened V by 3 bases and J by 7 bases, and 16 bases separated the two germline ends. The germline gives CDR1 SEHNR, CDR2 FQNEAQ (reference sequence). The CDR3 is 15 residues long. As DNA, the CDR3 is TGTGCCAGCAGCTTTATTGTGATGGGGGATAATGAGCAGTTCTTC. This translates into CASSFIVMGDNEQFF.

The chain couples TRBV10-3 to TRBJ1-1, with 7 bases identical to TRBD1. Unmatched junction bases numbered 5, after V lost 3 bases and J lost 1 base. Per the germline V gene, CDR1 is ENHRY and CDR2 is SYGVKD. The CDR3 has 15 amino acids. CDR3 residues: CAISEQGPGNTEAFF. CDR3 in DNA: TGTGCCATCAGTGAACAGGGGCCGGGGAACACTGAAGCTTTCTTT.

This clonotype was seen once. The gene calls are TRBV12-5 and TRBJ1-3, with no clear D. Trimming removed 0 bases at V and 1 base at J, with 7 bases between. This CDR3 spans 15 amino acids. CDR1 and CDR2 from the germline V gene are LGHNT and FRNRAP. The CDR3 reads CASGLVRVSGNTIYF. Here the CDR3 DNA reads TGTGCTAGTGGTTTGGTACGGGTATCTGGAAACACCATATATTTT.

This clonotype appeared a few times. The chain uses TRBV5-6 and TRBJ2-1; TRBD1 matches at 10 bases. Germline lookup yields CDR1 SGHDT and CDR2 YYEEEE. Losses at the gene ends were 2 bases for V and 7 bases for J; bases not matched to a gene: 3. The length of the CDR3 is 14 residues. Here the CDR3 reads CASSFRTGGNEQFF. The DNA for the CDR3 is TGTGCCAGCAGCTTTAGGACAGGGGGGAATGAGCAGTTCTTC. The full variable domain, completed using reference TRBV5-6 and TRBJ2-1, is DAGVTQSPTHLIKTRGQQVTLRCSPKSGHDTVSWYQQALGQGPQFIFQYYEEEERQRGNFPDRFSGHQFPNYSSELNVNALLLGDSALYLCASSFRTGGNEQFFGPGTRLTVL.